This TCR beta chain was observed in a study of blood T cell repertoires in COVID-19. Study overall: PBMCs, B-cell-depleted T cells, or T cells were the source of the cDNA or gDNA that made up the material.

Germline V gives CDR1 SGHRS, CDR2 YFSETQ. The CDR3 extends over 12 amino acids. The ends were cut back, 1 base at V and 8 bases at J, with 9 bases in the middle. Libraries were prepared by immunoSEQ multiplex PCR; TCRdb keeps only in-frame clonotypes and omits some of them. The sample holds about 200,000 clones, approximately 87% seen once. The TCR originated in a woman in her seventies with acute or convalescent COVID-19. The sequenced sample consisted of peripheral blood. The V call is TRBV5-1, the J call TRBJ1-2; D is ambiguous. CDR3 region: CASSLSGEGYTF. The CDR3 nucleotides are TGCGCCAGCAGCTTGAGTGGTGAGGGCTACACCTTC.